The entry that follows covers one TCR beta chain sequence. As yet, its antigen is unknown. The data are from a study of T cell repertoires in cytomegalovirus infection. The wider study: In public TCR beta signatures, there were indications of both CMV infection and matching HLA type. Study observations and caveats: Cumulative frequency (of public TCR beta family members) identified carriers of CMV plus the relevant HLA.

TCRdb independently ran MiXCR on the reads; one entry per CDR3 protein. The sample lists about 500,000 distinct CDR3 sequences, about 33% occurring once. CDR1 and CDR2 from the germline V gene are MNHEY and SVGEGT. Trimming left V 6 bases short and J 5 bases short, with 19 bases between. This CDR3 is built from 15 residues. This chain joins TRBV6-2 or TRBV6-3 and TRBJ1-1, with TRBD1 as a possible D gene (5 bases). The receptor comes from a human donor in good health (CMV status not recorded). Some clones in this sample may be carry-over from other donors' samples. Sequencing was performed on cultured PBMCs, taken from culture after CMV antigen stimulation. The CDR3 loop reads CASSLPWQGGTEAFF. CDR3 coding DNA: TGTGCCAGCAGCCTACCCTGGCAGGGTGGAACTGAAGCTTTCTTT.